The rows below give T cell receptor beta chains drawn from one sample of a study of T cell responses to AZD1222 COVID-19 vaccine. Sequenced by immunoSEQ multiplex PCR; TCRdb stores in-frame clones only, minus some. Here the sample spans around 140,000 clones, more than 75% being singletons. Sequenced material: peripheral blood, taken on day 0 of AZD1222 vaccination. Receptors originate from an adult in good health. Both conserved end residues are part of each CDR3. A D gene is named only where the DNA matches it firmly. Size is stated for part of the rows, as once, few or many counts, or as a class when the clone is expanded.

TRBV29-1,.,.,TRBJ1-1,CSVVQVELAFF,TGCAGCGTTGTACAGGTTGAGTTAGCTTTCTTT
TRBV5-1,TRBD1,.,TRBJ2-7,CASKETGNSFSYEQYF,TGCGCCAGCAAGGAGACAGGGAACAGTTTTTCCTACGAGCAGTACTTC
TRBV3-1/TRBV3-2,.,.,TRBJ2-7,CASSQRLEGEQYF,TGTGCCAGCAGCCAAAGACTAGAGGGCGAGCAGTACTTC
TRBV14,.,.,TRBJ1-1,CASSQLRAEAFF,TGTGCCAGCAGCCAACTAAGGGCTGAAGCTTTCTTT
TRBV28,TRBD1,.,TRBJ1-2,CASSFGDRDYGGYTF,TGTGCCAGCAGTTTTGGGGACAGGGATTATGGGGGCTACACCTTC
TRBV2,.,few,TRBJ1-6,CASSSQADSPLHF,TGTGCCAGTTCCAGTCAAGCCGATTCACCCCTCCACTTT
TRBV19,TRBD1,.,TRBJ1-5,CASSPDRQGRNQPQHF,TGTGCCAGTAGTCCCGACAGACAGGGACGAAATCAGCCCCAGCATTTT
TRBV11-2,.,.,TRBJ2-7,CASSLDTANEQYF,TGTGCCAGCAGCTTAGATACCGCAAACGAGCAGTACTTC
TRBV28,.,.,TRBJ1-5,CASSLRIWGQEPQHF,TGTGCCAGCAGTTTACGAATCTGGGGGCAGGAGCCCCAGCATTTT
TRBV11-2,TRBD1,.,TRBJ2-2,CASSFTGGYTGELFF,TGTGCCAGCAGCTTTACAGGGGGCTATACCGGGGAGCTGTTTTTT